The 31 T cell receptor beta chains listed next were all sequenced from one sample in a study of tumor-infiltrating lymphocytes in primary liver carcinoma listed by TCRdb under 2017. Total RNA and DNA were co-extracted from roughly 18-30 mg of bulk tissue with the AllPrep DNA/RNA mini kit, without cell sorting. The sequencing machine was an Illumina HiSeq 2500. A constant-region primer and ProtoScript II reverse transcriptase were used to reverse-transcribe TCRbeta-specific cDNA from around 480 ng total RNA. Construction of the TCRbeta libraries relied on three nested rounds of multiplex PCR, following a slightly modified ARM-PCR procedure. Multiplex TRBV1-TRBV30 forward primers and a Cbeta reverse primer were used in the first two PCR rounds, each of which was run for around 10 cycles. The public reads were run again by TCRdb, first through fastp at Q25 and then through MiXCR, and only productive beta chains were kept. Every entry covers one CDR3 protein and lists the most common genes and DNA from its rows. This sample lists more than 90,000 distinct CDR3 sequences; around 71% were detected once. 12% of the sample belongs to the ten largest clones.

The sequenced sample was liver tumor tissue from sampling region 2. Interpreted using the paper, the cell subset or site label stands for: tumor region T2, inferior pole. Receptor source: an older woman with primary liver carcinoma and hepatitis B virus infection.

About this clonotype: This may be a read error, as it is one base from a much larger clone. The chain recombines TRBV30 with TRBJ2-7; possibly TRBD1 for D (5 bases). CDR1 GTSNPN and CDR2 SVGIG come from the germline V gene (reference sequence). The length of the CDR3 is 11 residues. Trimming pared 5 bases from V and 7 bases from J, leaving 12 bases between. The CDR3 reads CAWGITGEQYF. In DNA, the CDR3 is TGTGCCTGGGGTATAACAGGAGAGCAGTACTTC.

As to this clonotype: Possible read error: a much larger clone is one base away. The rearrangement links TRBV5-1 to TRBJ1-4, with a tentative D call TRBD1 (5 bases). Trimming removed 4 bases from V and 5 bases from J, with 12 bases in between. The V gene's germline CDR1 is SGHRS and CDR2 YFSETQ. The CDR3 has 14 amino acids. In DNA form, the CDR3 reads TGCGCCAGCAGCCCCGGACATGGGAATGAAAAACTGTTTTTT. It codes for CASSPGHGNEKLFF.

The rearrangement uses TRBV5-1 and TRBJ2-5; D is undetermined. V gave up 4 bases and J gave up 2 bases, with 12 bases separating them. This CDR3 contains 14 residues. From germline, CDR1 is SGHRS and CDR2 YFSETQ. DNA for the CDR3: TGCGCCAGCAGCGACGCGCTAGGTCAAGAGACCCAGTACTTC. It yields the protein CASSDALGQETQYF.

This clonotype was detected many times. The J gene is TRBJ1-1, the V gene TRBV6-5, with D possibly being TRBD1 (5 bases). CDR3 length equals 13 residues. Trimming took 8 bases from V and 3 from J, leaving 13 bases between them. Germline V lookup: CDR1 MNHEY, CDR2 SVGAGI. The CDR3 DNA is TGTGCCAGCCGGGGGAGGGCGGACACTGAAGCTTTCTTT. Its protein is CASRGRADTEAFF.

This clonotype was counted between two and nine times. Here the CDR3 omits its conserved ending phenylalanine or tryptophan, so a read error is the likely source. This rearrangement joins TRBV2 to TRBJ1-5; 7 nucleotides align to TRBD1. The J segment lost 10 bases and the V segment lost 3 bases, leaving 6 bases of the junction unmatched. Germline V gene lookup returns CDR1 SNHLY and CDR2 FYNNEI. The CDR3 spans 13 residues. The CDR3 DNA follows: TGTGCCAGCAGTGAGGGGGGACAGACTCCCCAGCATTAT. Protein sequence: CASSEGGQTPQHY.

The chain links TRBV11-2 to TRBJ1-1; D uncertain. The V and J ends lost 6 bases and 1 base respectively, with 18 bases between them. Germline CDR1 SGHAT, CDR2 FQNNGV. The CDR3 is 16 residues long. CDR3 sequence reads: CASSPRMSIPNTEAFF. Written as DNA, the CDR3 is TGTGCCAGCAGTCCACGGATGAGTATACCGAACACTGAAGCTTTCTTT.

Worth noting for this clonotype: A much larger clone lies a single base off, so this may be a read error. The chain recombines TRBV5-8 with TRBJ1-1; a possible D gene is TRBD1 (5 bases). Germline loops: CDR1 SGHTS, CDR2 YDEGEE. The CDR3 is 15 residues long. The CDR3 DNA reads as TGTGCCAGCTGCTTGCGGGACGGAGCGAACACTGAAGCTTTCTTT. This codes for CASCLRDGANTEAFF.

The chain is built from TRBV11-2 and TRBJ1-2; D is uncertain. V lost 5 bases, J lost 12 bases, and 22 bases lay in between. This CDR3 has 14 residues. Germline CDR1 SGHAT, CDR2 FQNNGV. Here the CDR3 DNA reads TGTGCCAGCAGCCGGACCCTTGGGGAGGTGGGCAACACCTTC. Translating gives CASSRTLGEVGNTF.

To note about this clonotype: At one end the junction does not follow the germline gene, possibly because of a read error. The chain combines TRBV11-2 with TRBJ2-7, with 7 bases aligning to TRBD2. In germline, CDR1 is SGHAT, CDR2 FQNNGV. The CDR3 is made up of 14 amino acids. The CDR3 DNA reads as TGTGACAGCAGCACTACTAGCGTAGGCTACGAGCAGTACTTC. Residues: CDSSTTSVGYEQYF.

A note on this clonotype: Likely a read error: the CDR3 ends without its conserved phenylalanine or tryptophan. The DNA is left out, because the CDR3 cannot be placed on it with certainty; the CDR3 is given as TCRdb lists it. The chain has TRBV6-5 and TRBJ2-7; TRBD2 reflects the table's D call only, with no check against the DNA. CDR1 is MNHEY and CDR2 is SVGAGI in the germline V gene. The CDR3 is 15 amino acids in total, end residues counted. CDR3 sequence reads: CASKALQGLVDEQYS.

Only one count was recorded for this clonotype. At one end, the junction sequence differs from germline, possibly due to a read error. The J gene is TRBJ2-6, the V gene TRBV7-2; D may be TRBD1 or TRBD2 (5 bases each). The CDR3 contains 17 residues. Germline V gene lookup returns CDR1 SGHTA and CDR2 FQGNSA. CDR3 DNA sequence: TGTGCCAGCAGCTTAGTAGGGAGTTCCTCTGGGGCCAGCGTCCTGACTTTC. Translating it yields CASSLVGSSSGASVLTF.

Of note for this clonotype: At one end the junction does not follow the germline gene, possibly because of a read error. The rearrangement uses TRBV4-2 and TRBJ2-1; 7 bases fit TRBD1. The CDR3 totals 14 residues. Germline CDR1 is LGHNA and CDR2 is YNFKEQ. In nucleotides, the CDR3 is TGTGCCAGCAACCAAGCTAGGGGAGACAGGGTCACGTTCTTC. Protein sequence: CASNQARGDRVTFF.

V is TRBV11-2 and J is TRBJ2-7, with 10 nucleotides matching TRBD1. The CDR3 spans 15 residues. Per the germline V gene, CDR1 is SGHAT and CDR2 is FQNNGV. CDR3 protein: CTGSLDLWTGGEQYF. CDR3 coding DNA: TGTACCGGCAGCTTAGATCTCTGGACAGGGGGCGAGCAGTACTTC.

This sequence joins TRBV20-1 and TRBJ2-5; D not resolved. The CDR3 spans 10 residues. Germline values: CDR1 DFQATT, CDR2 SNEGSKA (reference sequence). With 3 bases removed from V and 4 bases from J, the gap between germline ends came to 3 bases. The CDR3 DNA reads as TGCAGTGCTAGTGTAGAGACCCAGTACTTC. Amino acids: CSASVETQYF.

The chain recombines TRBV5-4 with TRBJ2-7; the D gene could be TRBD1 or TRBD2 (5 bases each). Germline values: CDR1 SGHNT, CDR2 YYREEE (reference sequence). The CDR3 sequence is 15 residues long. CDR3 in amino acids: CTCSLATGAGYEQYF. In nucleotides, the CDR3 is TGTACCTGCAGCTTGGCGACCGGGGCAGGCTACGAGCAGTACTTC.

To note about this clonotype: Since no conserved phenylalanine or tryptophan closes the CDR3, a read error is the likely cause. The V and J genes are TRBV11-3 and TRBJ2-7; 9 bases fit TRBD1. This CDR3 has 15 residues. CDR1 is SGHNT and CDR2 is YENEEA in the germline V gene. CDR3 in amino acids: CASSPGTGCNYEQYS. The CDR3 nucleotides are TGTGCGAGCAGCCCCGGGACAGGGTGCAACTACGAGCAGTACTCC.

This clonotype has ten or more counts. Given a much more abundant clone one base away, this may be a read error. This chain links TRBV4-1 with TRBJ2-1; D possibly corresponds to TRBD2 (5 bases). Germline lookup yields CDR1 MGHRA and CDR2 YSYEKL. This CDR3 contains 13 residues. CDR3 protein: CTSSRDYYNEQFF. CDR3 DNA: TGCACCAGCAGCCGTGACTATTACAATGAGCAGTTCTTC.

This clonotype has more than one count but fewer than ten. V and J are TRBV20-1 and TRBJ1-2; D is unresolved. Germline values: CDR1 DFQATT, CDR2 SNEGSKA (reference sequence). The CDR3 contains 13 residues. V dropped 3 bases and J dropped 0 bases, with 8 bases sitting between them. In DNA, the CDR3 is TGCAGTGCTAGGGACCGTACTAACTATGGCTACACCTTC. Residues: CSARDRTNYGYTF.

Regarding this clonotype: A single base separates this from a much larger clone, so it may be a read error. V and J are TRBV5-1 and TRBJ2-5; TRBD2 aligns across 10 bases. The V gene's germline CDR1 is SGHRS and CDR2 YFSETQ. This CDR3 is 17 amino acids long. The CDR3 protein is CTSSSGRGSGRSETQYF. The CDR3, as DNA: TGCACCAGCAGCTCCGGCAGGGGTAGCGGGAGGTCAGAGACCCAGTACTTC.

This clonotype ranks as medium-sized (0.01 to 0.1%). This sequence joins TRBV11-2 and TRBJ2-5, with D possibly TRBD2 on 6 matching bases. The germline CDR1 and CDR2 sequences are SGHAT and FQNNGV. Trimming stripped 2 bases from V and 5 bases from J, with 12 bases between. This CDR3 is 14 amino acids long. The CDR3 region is CASSLTPEGETQYF. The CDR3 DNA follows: TGTGCCAGCAGCTTAACCCCGGAGGGGGAGACCCAGTACTTC.

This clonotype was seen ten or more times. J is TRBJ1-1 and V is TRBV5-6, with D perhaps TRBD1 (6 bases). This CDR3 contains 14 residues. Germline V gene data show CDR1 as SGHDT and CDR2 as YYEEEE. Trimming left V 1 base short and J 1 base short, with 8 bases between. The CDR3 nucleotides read TGTGCCAGCAGCTTGCCAGGGGCGAACACTGAAGCTTTCTTT. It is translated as CASSLPGANTEAFF.

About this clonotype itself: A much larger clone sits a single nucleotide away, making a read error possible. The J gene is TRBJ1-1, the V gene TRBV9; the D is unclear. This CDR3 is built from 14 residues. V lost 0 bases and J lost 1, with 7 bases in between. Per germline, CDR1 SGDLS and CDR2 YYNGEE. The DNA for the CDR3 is TGTGCCAGCAGCGTAGGCAGTAAGAACACTGAAGCTTTCTTT. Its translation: CASSVGSKNTEAFF.

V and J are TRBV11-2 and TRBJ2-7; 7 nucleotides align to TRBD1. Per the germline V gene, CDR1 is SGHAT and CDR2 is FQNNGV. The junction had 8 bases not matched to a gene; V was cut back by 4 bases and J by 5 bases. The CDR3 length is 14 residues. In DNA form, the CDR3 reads TGTGCCAGCAGCTCGGACAGGATAGCCAACGAGCAGTACTTC. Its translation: CASSSDRIANEQYF.

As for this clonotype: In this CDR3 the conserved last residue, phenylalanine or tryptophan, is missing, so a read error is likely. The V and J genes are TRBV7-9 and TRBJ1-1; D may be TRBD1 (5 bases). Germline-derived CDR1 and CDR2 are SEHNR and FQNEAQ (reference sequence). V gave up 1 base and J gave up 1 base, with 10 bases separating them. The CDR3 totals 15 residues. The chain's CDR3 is CASSLGGSQNTEAFV. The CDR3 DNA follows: TGTGCCAGCAGCTTAGGGGGGTCACAGAACACTGAAGCTTTCGTC.

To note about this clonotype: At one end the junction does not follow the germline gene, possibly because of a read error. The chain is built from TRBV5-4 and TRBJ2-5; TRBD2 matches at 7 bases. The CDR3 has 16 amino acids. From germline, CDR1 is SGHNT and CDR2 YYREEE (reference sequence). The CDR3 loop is CASSLPWGGKSETQYF. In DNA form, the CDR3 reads TGTGCCAGCAGCTTGCCCTGGGGAGGGAAGTCAGAGACCCAATACTTC.

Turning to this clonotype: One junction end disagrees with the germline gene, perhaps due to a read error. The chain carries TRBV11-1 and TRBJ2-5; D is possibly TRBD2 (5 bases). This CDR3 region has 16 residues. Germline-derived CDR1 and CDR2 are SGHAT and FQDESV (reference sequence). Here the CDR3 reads CAGSLGLDASLETKYF. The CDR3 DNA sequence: TGTGCCGGCAGCTTAGGATTGGACGCCTCACTAGAGACTAAGTACTTC.

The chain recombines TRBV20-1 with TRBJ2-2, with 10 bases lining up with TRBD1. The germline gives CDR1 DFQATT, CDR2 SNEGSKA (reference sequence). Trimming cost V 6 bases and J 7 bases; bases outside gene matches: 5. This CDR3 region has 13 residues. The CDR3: CSAIRTGGGELFF. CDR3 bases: TGCAGTGCAATAAGGACAGGGGGCGGGGAGCTGTTTTTT.

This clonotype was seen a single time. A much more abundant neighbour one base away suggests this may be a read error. CDR3 DNA sequence: TGTGCCGGCAGCTTGGCAGCGGGAGTAGAGACCCAGTACTTC. This encodes CAGSLAAGVETQYF. The chain uses TRBV5-6 and TRBJ2-5, with TRBD2 matching 8 bases. Germline-derived CDR1 and CDR2 are SGHDT and YYEEEE. This CDR3 is built from 14 residues. Combining the CDR3 with reference TRBV5-6 and TRBJ2-5 gives the whole variable domain DAGVTQSPTHLIKTRGQQVTLRCSPKSGHDTVSWYQQALGQGPQFIFQYYEEEERQRGNFPDRFSGHQFPNYSSELNVNALLLGDSALYLCAGSLAAGVETQYFGPGTRLLVL.

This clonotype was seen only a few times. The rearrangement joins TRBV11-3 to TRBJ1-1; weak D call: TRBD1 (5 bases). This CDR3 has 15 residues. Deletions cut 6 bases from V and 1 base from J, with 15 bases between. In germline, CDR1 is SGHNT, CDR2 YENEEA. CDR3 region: CASSVAGTRNTEAFF. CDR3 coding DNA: TGTGCCAGCAGTGTAGCAGGGACCAGGAACACTGAAGCTTTCTTT.

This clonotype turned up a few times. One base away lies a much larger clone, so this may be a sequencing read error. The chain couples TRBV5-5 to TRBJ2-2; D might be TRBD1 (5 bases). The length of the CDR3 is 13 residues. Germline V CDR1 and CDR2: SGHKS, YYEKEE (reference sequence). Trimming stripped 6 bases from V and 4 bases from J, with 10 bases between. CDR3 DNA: TGTGCCAGCAAGGGGATTTCCACCGGGGAGCTGTTTTTT. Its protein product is CASKGISTGELFF.

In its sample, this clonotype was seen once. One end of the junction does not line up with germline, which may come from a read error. CDR3 sequence reads: CASQRGEANERFF. CDR3 bases: TGTGCCAGCCAAAGGGGGGAGGCTAACGAGCGGTTCTTC. The V and J genes are TRBV6-5 and TRBJ2-1; D is tentatively TRBD1 or TRBD2 (6 bases each). This CDR3 region has 13 residues. Germline V gene lookup returns CDR1 MNHEY and CDR2 SVGAGI.